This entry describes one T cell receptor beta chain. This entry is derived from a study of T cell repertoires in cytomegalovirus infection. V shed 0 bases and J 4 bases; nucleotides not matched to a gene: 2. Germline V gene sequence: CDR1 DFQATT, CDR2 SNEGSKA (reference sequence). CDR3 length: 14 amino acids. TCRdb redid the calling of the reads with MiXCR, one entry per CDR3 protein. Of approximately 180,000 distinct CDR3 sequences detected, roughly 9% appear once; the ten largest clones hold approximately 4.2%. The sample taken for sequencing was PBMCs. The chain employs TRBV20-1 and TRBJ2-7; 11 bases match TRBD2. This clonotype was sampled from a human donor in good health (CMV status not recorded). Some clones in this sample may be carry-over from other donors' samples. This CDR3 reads CSARDPSGGYEQYF. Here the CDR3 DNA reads TGCAGTGCTAGAGATCCTAGCGGGGGGTACGAGCAGTACTTC.